The entry below gives a single T cell receptor beta chain sequence along with its context. This sample is part of a study of blood T cell repertoires in COVID-19. At the level of the study: Samples came from the United States, Italy and Spain, spanning acute and convalescent COVID-19. PBMCs, B-cell-depleted T cells, or T cells were the source of the cDNA or gDNA that made up the material.

In the authors' methods: Amplification of reference gene primers was used by the study to estimate nucleated cell counts. The table came from immunoSEQ multiplex PCR; TCRdb's copy has only in-frame clones and leaves some out. The D gene and trimming were derived from the DNA, and the V and J assignments and clone size from that table. The sample comprises 150,000 or so clones, around 87% of which are singletons, and about 6.5% rests with the top ten. Germline assignment: CDR1 SGDLS and CDR2 YYNGEE. Trimming pared 2 bases from V and 3 bases from J, leaving 9 bases between. This CDR3 spans 14 amino acids.

The V and J genes are TRBV9 and TRBJ1-3, with D perhaps matching TRBD1 (6 bases). The sequence was collected from a man at least 80 years old with acute or convalescent COVID-19. What was sequenced was peripheral blood. CDR3 sequence reads: CASSVDSNGNTIYF. The CDR3 coding sequence is TGTGCCAGCAGCGTGGACAGCAATGGAAACACCATATATTTT.